Here is one T cell receptor beta chain with its context. This clonotype was seen more than once but under ten times. Its recognized antigen is unknown. One junction end disagrees with the germline gene, perhaps due to a read error. Explained via the paper, the time point label denotes: newly diagnosed GD, antithyroid drugs for less than 3 months. RNA was extracted from PBMCs in TRIzol for both TCR sequencing and RNA sequencing. Graves' disease was diagnosed according to American Thyroid Association guidelines. Patients for the study were recruited at an endocrinology department in Xi'an, China. Each patient gave roughly 10 milliliters of peripheral blood, collected in an EDTA anticoagulant tube. Ficoll Paque Plus density gradient separation was used to isolate PBMCs, and no additional T cell sorting was done. RNA quality was checked with an Agilent 2100 Bioanalyzer and agarose gel, and concentration with a NanoDrop 2000.

The sample comes from a study of regulatory T cells in long-lasting Graves disease (dated by TCRdb to the early 2020s). A note on the overall study: In the newly diagnosed Graves' disease group, patients had been taking antithyroid drugs for less than 3 months. This study used TCR sequencing and RNA sequencing of peripheral blood to compare persistent Graves' disease patients against newly diagnosed Graves' disease patients. The study was conducted in China and was registered as a clinical trial. A total of around 35 samples underwent TCR sequencing, from roughly 13 patients with persistent Graves' disease and 20 patients with newly diagnosed Graves' disease.

The library relied on multiplex PCR. TCRdb names Illumina HiSeq 4000 as the instrument used. CDR3 regions were amplified by Arm-PCR with iRepertoire HTBI primers to construct TCR beta libraries. PCR products were gel purified before sequencing. For the original study's pipeline: Across samples, 60 to 80 TRBV and 13 to 15 TRBJ segments were identified and used for gene usage analysis of CDR3 amino acid clonotypes. COPE and FqMerger were used to merge filtered high-quality paired reads into contigs. BLAST was used to align contigs to IMGT TRBV, TRBD and TRBJ reference genes, with CDR3 defined following IMGT. Clonotypes above 0.1% frequency were classified as highly expanded clones. Shannon entropy served as the measure of repertoire diversity, while the Gini coefficient captured V-J evenness. Clonotypes shared by more than one individual were considered public. Using fastp at Q25 and MiXCR, TCRdb reprocessed the public reads and kept productive beta chains. Duplicate CDR3 protein sequences are folded into a single record with the most common DNA and genes. What appears here as the V and J calls and clone size reflects TCRdb's work, not the paper's. The sample table holds around 450,000 distinct CDR3 sequences, of which about 15% were seen once. 16% of the sample is in the top ten clones.

The investigation overall reported the following: Preferential use of TRBV28, TRBJ1-2 and TRBJ2-5 was observed in persistent disease, whereas TRBV20-1 and TRBJ2-1 were favored in newly diagnosed disease. Sequencing and analysis were limited to the TCR beta chain. The small sample size was acknowledged by the authors as a limitation that may reduce accuracy. Compared with newly diagnosed patients, persistent Graves' disease patients had lower TCR Shannon entropy and fewer highly expanded clones, which suggests clonal expansion. A larger number of public clonotypes was shared among persistent patients (about 2,700) than among newly diagnosed patients (about 990). Peripheral blood alone was examined, since thyroid tissue, which constituted the primary lesion, could not be accessed.

CDR1 and CDR2 (MNHEY, SMNVEV) derive from the germline V gene (reference sequence). The CDR3 has 18 amino acids, counting the end cysteine and phenylalanine. Only the CDR3 part of the read is kept: 54 bases, read in frame from the first base. This same sample was also part of a study on T cells in Graves' hyperthyroidism and ophthalmopathy. As that second paper reports: Stable Graves' hyperthyroidism was defined as no progression to ophthalmopathy during 18 months of follow-up. Hyperthyroidism patients were aged 18 to 65 years and newly diagnosed, with disease duration of less than 2 months. Patients with uncontrolled infections, other autoimmune diseases, pregnancy or lactation were excluded. Diagnoses were established on the basis of clinical symptoms, serum thyroxine and TRAb, thyroid ultrasound, and orbital computed tomography. For the first round of RT-PCR on the TCR CDR3, the HTBI primer set was used together with the Qiagen OneStep RT-PCR kit. Most expanded thyroid clonotypes (frequency above 0.001) were also detected in blood, a finding suggesting that blood repertoires may reflect thyroid immune responses. In cross-validation, a model built on a 13 V-J signature told ophthalmopathy apart from stable hyperthyroidism with approximately 90% sensitivity and approximately 81% specificity, and in testing the same model reached 80%/75%. In validation, the model predicted progression to ophthalmopathy a median of about 6 months before onset, with roughly 70% sensitivity and more than 72% specificity. A discovery cohort of roughly 100 patients, 43 with Graves' ophthalmopathy and approximately 60 with stable Graves' hyperthyroidism, was used to find distinguishing TCR V-J signatures. An independent validation cohort of 18 to 20 hyperthyroidism patients and 17 patients who later progressed to ophthalmopathy tested prospective prediction of ophthalmopathy. The 100 or so discovery patients were divided at random into training and test sets in a 7:3 ratio. In about six Graves' hyperthyroidism patients, the study also compared T-cell repertoires from thyroid tissue with T-cell repertoires from blood. Once sampling was done, hyperthyroidism patients were given methimazole at a starting dose of 30 mg daily, whereas ophthalmopathy patients were given high-dose intravenous methylprednisolone. A second multiplex PCR round built the libraries, followed by size selection and purification. Paired-end sequencing of the libraries was performed with 100 bp reads on an Illumina HiSeq2000. SOAPnuke was used to process the raw data, throwing out any read that contained adapters or uncalled bases, had a mean Phred below 15, or lacked an exact constant-primer or identifier match. COPE v1.2.5 was used to merge the high-quality paired reads, and each unique nucleotide sequence was defined as a clonotype. MiTCR v1.1 was used to align clonotypes to the IMGT TRBV, TRBD and TRBJ reference segments. Only V-J combinations with frequency above 0.0001, covering approximately 99% of repertoires, were analysed. A TCS score was defined as the ratio of F50 (clonal expansion) to E x V (chaos), with BLOSUM62-based TCRdist applied between CDR3 peptides within each V-J. Welch's t-statistics and random forest reduced fewer than 550 V-J features to about 13, which were used in a naive Bayes classifier (R e1071). Sample size was not statistically predetermined, and investigators were not blinded to group allocation. The paper reports TCR Vbeta CDR3 sequencing of some 140 peripheral blood samples: under 45 ophthalmopathy, 75 to 80 hyperthyroidism and around 17 progressor patients.

The specimen was peripheral blood mononuclear cells (PBMCs), collected at new diagnosis, from a patient treated with antithyroid drugs. The source of this sequence is a woman aged 30 to 39 with Graves disease. Donor details come from another sample of the same person, matched by shared clones. The rearranged chain carries TRBV27 and TRBJ1-5, and TRBD1 aligns with 8 junction nucleotides. The DNA sequence is TGTACCAGCAGCTCCTCGGACAGGGCGGGAGCGAGCAATCAGCCCCAGCATTTT. Protein translation: CTSSSSDRAGASNQPQHF.